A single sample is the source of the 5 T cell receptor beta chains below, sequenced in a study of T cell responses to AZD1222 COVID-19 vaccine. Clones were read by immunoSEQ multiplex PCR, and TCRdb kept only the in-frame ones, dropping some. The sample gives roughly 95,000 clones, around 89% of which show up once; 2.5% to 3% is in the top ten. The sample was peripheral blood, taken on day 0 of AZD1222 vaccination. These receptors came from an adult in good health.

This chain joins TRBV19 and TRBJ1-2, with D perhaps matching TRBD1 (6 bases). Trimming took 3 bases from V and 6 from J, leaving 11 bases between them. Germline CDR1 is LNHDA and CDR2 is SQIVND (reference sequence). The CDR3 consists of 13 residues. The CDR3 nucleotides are TGTGCCAGTAGTATCTCAGGGGCTCATGGCTACACCTTC. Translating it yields CASSISGAHGYTF.

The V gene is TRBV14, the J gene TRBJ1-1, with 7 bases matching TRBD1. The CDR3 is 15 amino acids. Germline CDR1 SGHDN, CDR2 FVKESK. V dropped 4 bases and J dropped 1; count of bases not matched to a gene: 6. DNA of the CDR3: TGTGCCAGCAGCCCGTTGGGACAGCCGAACACTGAAGCTTTCTTT. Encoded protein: CASSPLGQPNTEAFF.

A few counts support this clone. CDR3 bases: TGCGCCAGCAGAATGGGACTAGCTTCATACGAGCAGTACTTC. Translation: CASRMGLASYEQYF. The rearrangement uses TRBV10-2 and TRBJ2-7; 9 bases line up with TRBD2. V was pared by 6 bases and J by 4 bases, with 7 bases of the junction left unmatched. Germline assignment: CDR1 WSHSY and CDR2 SAAADI. This CDR3 has 14 residues.

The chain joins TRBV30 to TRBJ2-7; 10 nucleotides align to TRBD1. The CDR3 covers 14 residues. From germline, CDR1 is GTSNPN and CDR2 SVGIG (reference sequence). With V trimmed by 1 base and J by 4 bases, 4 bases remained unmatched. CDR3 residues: CAWSDGGQGYEQYF. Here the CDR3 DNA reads TGTGCCTGGAGTGATGGGGGACAGGGGTACGAGCAGTACTTC. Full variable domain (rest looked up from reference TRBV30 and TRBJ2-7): SQTIHQWPATLVQPVGSPLSLECTVEGTSNPNLYWYRQAAGRGLQLLFYSVGIGQISSEVPQNLSASRPQDRQFILSSKKLLLSDSGFYLCAWSDGGQGYEQYFGPGTRLTVT.

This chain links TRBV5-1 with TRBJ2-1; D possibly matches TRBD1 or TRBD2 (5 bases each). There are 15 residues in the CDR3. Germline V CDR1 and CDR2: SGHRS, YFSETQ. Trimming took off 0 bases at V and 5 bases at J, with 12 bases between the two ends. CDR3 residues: CASSLGGAENNEQFF. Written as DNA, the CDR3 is TGCGCCAGCAGCTTGGGAGGGGCGGAAAACAATGAGCAGTTCTTC.